A selection of T cell receptor beta chains follows, all from one sample in a study of OX40 agonist ivuxolimab in advanced cancers. Generated by immunoSEQ multiplex PCR, the TCRdb table keeps only in-frame clones and is missing some. Of tens of thousands of clones listed, approximately 91% were seen once; the top ten hold about 2.4%. This material consisted of CD4+ or CD8+ T cells sorted from blood, taken in a trial of the OX40 agonist ivuxolimab. The receptors stem from an adult with an advanced solid tumor such as melanoma, head and neck, liver or kidney cancer. The CDR3 runs from the conserved cysteine through the conserved F or W. The D gene is left open where the match is weak.

v_call	j_call	d_call	cdr3_nt	cdr3_aa
TRBV5-1	TRBJ1-3	-	TGCGCCAGCAGCAAAGACCTCTCTGGAAACACCATATATTTT	CASSKDLSGNTIYF
TRBV5-4	TRBJ1-2	TRBD1	TGTGCCAGCAGCTTGGGACTTACAGGGGAAGCTGGCTACACCTTC	CASSLGLTGEAGYTF
TRBV5-1	TRBJ2-1	TRBD2	TGCGCCAGCAGCCCCGGGACTAGCGGGAACAATGAGCAGTTCTTC	CASSPGTSGNNEQFF
TRBV7-2	TRBJ1-1	TRBD1	TGTGCCAGCAGCTTAAGGTCGGGGACAGGGGGCTTGAACACTGAAGCTTTCTTT	CASSLRSGTGGLNTEAFF
TRBV7-2	TRBJ1-2	-	TGTGCCAGCAGCTTACTGCAGGCGAGTGTCCATGGCTACACCTTC	CASSLLQASVHGYTF
TRBV11-3	TRBJ2-1	TRBD2	TGTGCCAGCAGCTTGGGGACTAGCGGGACCTGGGAGCAGTTCTTC	CASSLGTSGTWEQFF
TRBV11-3	TRBJ1-3	-	TGTGCCAGCAGCTTAGCCCCACTCAACACCATATATTTT	CASSLAPLNTIYF
TRBV2	TRBJ1-2	TRBD1	TGTGCCAGCAGTGTAGAACAGGGGAACTATGGCTACACCTTC	CASSVEQGNYGYTF
TRBV19	TRBJ2-2	TRBD1	TGTGCCAGTACTGGGACAGGGAACACCGGGGAGCTGTTTTTT	CASTGTGNTGELFF
TRBV29-1	TRBJ2-7	-	TGCAGCGCTGTCACGGGGTTCCAAGGGTACGAGCAGTACTTC	CSAVTGFQGYEQYF
TRBV5-1	TRBJ2-7	-	TGCGCCAGCAGCGCCGGCCCGAGAGGGGGTCTCGAAGGAGGCCTTCCGGGTGAGCAGTACTTC	CASSAGPRGGLEGGLPGEQYF
TRBV28	TRBJ2-7	TRBD1	TGTGCCAGCATTGACAGGGAGTTTCGGGAGCAGTACTTC	CASIDREFREQYF
TRBV10-3	TRBJ2-5	TRBD1	TGTGCCATCAGTGTCACAGGGGGCGAGGAGACCCAGTACTTC	CAISVTGGEETQYF
TRBV27	TRBJ1-4	-	TGTGCCAGCAGTTCTACTTATTTCGACAGGAAGACTAATGAAAAACTGTTTTTT	CASSSTYFDRKTNEKLFF
TRBV4-1	TRBJ2-1	-	TGCGCCAGCAGCCAAGGATCCCTCCAGGCTGTGCACTCCTACAATGAGCAGTTCTTC	CASSQGSLQAVHSYNEQFF
TRBV2	TRBJ1-2	-	TGTGCCAGCACCCCCGACCCACGAGGGTGCACCTTC	CASTPDPRGCTF